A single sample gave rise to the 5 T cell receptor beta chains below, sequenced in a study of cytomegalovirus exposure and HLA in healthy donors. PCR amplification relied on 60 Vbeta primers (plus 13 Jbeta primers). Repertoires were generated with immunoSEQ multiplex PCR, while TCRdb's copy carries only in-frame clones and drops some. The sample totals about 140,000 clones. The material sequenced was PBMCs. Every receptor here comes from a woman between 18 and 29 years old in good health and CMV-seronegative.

In DNA, the CDR3 is TGCGCCAGCAGCTCCGGACAGGGGAACACTGAAGCTTTCTTT. Translation: CASSSGQGNTEAFF. The genes are TRBV5-1 and TRBJ1-1; TRBD1 aligns across 8 bases. The CDR3 extends over 14 amino acids. Germline CDR1 reads SGHRS; CDR2 reads YFSETQ. J was trimmed by 1 base and V by 3 bases; bases with no gene match: 2.

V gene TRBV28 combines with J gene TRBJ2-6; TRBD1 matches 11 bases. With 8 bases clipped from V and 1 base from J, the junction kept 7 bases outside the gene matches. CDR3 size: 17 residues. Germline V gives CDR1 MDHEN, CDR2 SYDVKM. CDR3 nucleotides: TGTGCCAGCTCCCGGGGACAGGGGGTGTCTGGGGCCAACGTCCTGACTTTC. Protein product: CASSRGQGVSGANVLTF.

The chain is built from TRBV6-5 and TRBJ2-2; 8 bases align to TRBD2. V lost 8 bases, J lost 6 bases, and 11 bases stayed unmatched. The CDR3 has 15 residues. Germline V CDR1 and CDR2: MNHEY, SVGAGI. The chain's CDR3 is CASREGLALAGELFF. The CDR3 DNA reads TGTGCCAGCCGGGAGGGGCTAGCCCTCGCCGGGGAGCTGTTTTTT.

This CDR3 is CASSYFGGQGHNEQFF. The CDR3 DNA reads TGTGCCAGCAGTTACTTCGGGGGACAGGGCCACAATGAGCAGTTCTTC. The chain has TRBV6-6 and TRBJ2-1, with 9 positions matching TRBD1. From germline, CDR1 is MNHNY and CDR2 SVGAGI (reference sequence). The trim removed 1 base at V and 5 bases at J, leaving 6 bases unmatched. This CDR3 is built from 16 residues.

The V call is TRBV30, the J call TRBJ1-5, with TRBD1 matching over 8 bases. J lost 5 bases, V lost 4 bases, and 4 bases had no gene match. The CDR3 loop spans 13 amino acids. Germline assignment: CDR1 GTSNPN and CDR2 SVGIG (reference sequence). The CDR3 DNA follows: TGTGCCTGGACAGGGGGCTGGGATCAGCCCCAGCATTTT. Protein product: CAWTGGWDQPQHF.